Shown below are 17 T cell receptor beta chains from a single sample sequenced in a study of blood T cells in healthy people across ages. Alongside a J-beta primer mix, a sample-barcoded 5' primer served in a second PCR lasting about 6 to 12 cycles. TCRdb re-called the 5' RACE reads with MiXCR, one entry per CDR3 protein. The sample lists approximately 1.5 million distinct CDR3 sequences; about 31% were seen once. The material sequenced was blood. These receptor sequences come from a woman aged 25-40 years in good health.

The chain carries TRBV5-5 and TRBJ1-2; no clear D. The CDR3 totals 14 residues. The germline gives CDR1 SGHKS, CDR2 YYEKEE (reference sequence). Trimming pared 7 bases from V and 5 bases from J, leaving 18 bases between. CDR3 DNA: TGTGCCAGCGGACGAGACACGTCCAGTTATGGCTACACCTTC. Its translation is CASGRDTSSYGYTF.

This clonotype was picked up a small number of times. J is TRBJ1-5 and V is TRBV7-8; tentatively, D is TRBD1 (5 bases). Trimming removed 5 bases from V and 1 base from J, with 21 bases in between. This CDR3 has 18 amino acids. Germline V gene lookup returns CDR1 SGHVS and CDR2 FQNEAQ. The DNA for the CDR3 is TGTGCCAGCAGCCCCCTGGAGAGGGGACGGGAAAGCAATCAGCCCCAGCATTTT. Protein: CASSPLERGRESNQPQHF.

This clonotype was seen many times. This CDR3 reads CASSRGGGGYNEQFF. CDR3 nucleotides: TGTGCCAGCAGCCGCGGCGGCGGGGGCTACAATGAGCAGTTCTTC. The V call is TRBV3-1, the J call TRBJ2-1; 7 bases agree with TRBD2. The CDR3 is made up of 15 amino acids. Germline assignment: CDR1 LGHDT and CDR2 YNNKEL (reference sequence). With 4 bases clipped from V and 3 bases from J, the junction kept 6 bases outside the gene matches.

This clonotype was seen only a few times. This chain uses TRBV11-2 with TRBJ2-1, with unresolved D. The CDR3 is 13 residues long. V lost 1 base, J lost 6 bases, and 7 bases lay in between. Looked up from germline, CDR1 is SGHAT and CDR2 is FQNNGV. The CDR3: CASSLVRINEQFF. CDR3 coding DNA: TGTGCCAGCAGCTTAGTACGGATCAATGAGCAGTTCTTC.

This clonotype showed up just a few times. The chain recombines TRBV5-1 with TRBJ2-7; 13 positions match TRBD2. This CDR3 spans 20 amino acids. CDR1 is SGHRS, CDR2 YFSETQ, per germline. Trimming took 2 bases from V and 0 from J; bases not matched to a gene: 14. The CDR3 is CASSFQTGGGLAGVSYEQYF. The CDR3 DNA is TGCGCCAGCAGCTTTCAAACAGGGGGTGGACTAGCGGGAGTCTCCTACGAGCAGTACTTC.

This clonotype came up a few times. J is TRBJ2-7 and V is TRBV20-1, with D tentatively TRBD2 (5 bases). The CDR3 length is 14 residues. Deletions cut 3 bases from V and 0 bases from J, with 12 bases between. Germline V lookup: CDR1 DFQATT, CDR2 SNEGSKA (reference sequence). The CDR3 DNA reads TGCAGTGCTAGGGCTGAGCGGAGCTCCTACGAGCAGTACTTC. This encodes CSARAERSSYEQYF.

Turning to this clonotype: Germline and junction disagree at one end, which may indicate a read error. The chain combines TRBV7-9 with TRBJ2-7; D is unresolved. The CDR3 contains 13 residues. The germline gives CDR1 SEHNR, CDR2 FQNEAQ (reference sequence). This CDR3 reads CASSFLFFYEQYF. The CDR3 DNA sequence: TGTGCCAGTAGCTTTTTGTTCTTCTACGAGCAGTACTTC.

There are a few counts of this clonotype. This CDR3 is CSVEMSGGPNYGYTF. The CDR3, as DNA: TGCAGCGTTGAAATGAGCGGGGGACCTAACTATGGCTACACCTTC. The rearrangement links TRBV29-1 to TRBJ1-2, with D possibly matching TRBD1 (5 bases). The CDR3 is 15 amino acids. The germline V gene has CDR1 SQVTM and CDR2 ANQGSEA. Trimming took off 2 bases at V and 0 bases at J, with 13 bases between the two ends. The variable domain in full, completed from reference TRBV29-1 and TRBJ1-2, reads SAVISQKPSRDICQRGTSLTIQCQVDSQVTMMFWYRQQPGQSLTLIATANQGSEATYESGFVIDKFPISRPNLTFSTLTVSNMSPEDSSIYLCSVEMSGGPNYGYTFGSGTRLTVV.

This clonotype occurred a few times. This CDR3 reads CASSSGTVTEQYF. In nucleotides, the CDR3 is TGTGCCAGCAGCTCCGGGACAGTAACCGAGCAGTACTTC. The gene calls are TRBV6-6 and TRBJ2-7, with 7 bases identical to TRBD1. Germline V CDR1 and CDR2: MNHNY, SVGAGI (reference sequence). J gave up 6 bases and V 6 bases, and 8 bases lay outside the gene matches. This CDR3 is built from 13 residues.

This clonotype was detected a few times. V and J are TRBV14 and TRBJ2-3; the match to TRBD2 covers 9 bases. From germline, CDR1 is SGHDN and CDR2 FVKESK. The V segment lost 1 base and the J segment 4 bases; nucleotides outside the gene matches: 9. This CDR3 spans 17 amino acids. This CDR3 reads CASSQARVAGASDTQYF. CDR3 bases: TGTGCCAGCAGCCAAGCCAGAGTAGCGGGGGCGTCAGATACGCAGTATTTT.

This clonotype occurred a few times. The J gene is TRBJ1-5, the V gene TRBV30; D ambiguous. The ends were cut back, 2 bases at V and 8 bases at J, with 13 bases in the middle. Germline CDR1 is GTSNPN and CDR2 is SVGIG (reference sequence). The CDR3 is made up of 13 amino acids. CDR3 DNA sequence: TGTGCCTGGAGTAGCGGGGTGGCGGAGCCCCAGCATTTT. It is translated as CAWSSGVAEPQHF. The variable domain in full, with the rest retrieved from reference TRBV30 and TRBJ1-5, is SQTIHQWPATLVQPVGSPLSLECTVEGTSNPNLYWYRQAAGRGLQLLFYSVGIGQISSEVPQNLSASRPQDRQFILSSKKLLLSDSGFYLCAWSSGVAEPQHFGDGTRLSIL.

The rearrangement joins TRBV20-1 to TRBJ1-4; D is ambiguous. The length of the CDR3 is 14 residues. The V gene lost 0 bases and the J gene lost 3 bases, with 8 bases spanning the gap. Germline-derived CDR1 and CDR2 are DFQATT and SNEGSKA (reference sequence). The CDR3: CSAREFRSNEKLFF. The DNA for the CDR3 is TGCAGTGCTAGAGAGTTCAGATCTAATGAAAAACTGTTTTTT.

As regards this clonotype: It may be a read error: a sequence one base away is much more abundant. This chain links TRBV29-1 with TRBJ2-5; no definite D call. This CDR3 is 12 amino acids long. Germline V gene lookup returns CDR1 SQVTM and CDR2 ANQGSEA. The CDR3 DNA reads as TGCAGCGCCCGAGAACAGCAAGAGGCCCAGTACTTC. It specifies CSAREQQEAQYF.

In this sample, this clonotype turned up a few times. One end of the junction fails to match germline, which may point to a read error. The rearrangement joins TRBV6-1 to TRBJ2-7, with 12 bases matching TRBD2. This CDR3 is 17 amino acids long. Looked up from germline, CDR1 is MNHNS and CDR2 is SASEGT. DNA of the CDR3: TGTGCCAGCAGCGATAAACTACCGACTAGCGGGGGCTACGAGAAGTACTTC. Protein sequence: CASSDKLPTSGGYEKYF.

Details on this clonotype: The junction differs from germline at one of its ends, possibly a read error. This chain connects TRBV5-1 to TRBJ2-5; D possibly corresponds to TRBD2 (5 bases). CDR1 SGHRS and CDR2 YFSETQ come from the germline V gene. This CDR3 has 14 amino acids. CDR3 amino acids: CTSSLSGKSNEQYF. In nucleotides, the CDR3 is TGCACCAGCAGCTTGTCGGGGAAGTCCAATGAGCAGTACTTC.

This clonotype was seen only a few times. The germline gene is not matched at one end of the junction; a read error may be the cause. J is TRBJ2-4 and V is TRBV27; TRBD2 might be the D (7 bases). The CDR3 is 16 amino acids. Germline V gives CDR1 MNHEY, CDR2 SMNVEV (reference sequence). CDR3 nucleotides: TGTGTCAGCTCCCGATGGGGGGCGGGAGACAAAAACATTCAGTACTTC. As protein: CVSSRWGAGDKNIQYF.

This clonotype turned up a few times. The chain is built from TRBV6-6 and TRBJ2-7; TRBD1 matches 7 bases. V shed 2 bases and J 2 bases; nucleotides not matched to a gene: 6. This CDR3 spans 15 amino acids. Germline V gene data show CDR1 as MNHNY and CDR2 as SVGAGI (reference sequence). The CDR3 DNA reads TGTGCCAGCAGTTACGAAGTGACAGGGCCCTACGAGCAGTACTTC. Translated: CASSYEVTGPYEQYF.